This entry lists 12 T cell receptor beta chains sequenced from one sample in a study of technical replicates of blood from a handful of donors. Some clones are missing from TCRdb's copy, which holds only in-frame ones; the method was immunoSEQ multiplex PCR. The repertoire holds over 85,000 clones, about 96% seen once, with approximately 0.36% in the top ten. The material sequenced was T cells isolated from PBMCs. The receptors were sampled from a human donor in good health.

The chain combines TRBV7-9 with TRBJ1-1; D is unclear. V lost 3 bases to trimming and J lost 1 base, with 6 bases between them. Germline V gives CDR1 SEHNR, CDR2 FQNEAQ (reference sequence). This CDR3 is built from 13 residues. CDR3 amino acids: CASSFNRNTEAFF. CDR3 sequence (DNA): TGTGCCAGCAGCTTCAACAGGAACACTGAAGCTTTCTTT.

This CDR3 is CSVETSGSPDTQYF. CDR3 sequence (DNA): TGCAGCGTTGAGACTAGCGGGAGTCCAGATACGCAGTATTTT. V and J are TRBV29-1 and TRBJ2-3; the match to TRBD2 covers 12 bases. Germline V gives CDR1 SQVTM, CDR2 ANQGSEA. The trim removed 3 bases at V and 4 bases at J, leaving 2 bases unmatched. The CDR3 is 14 residues long.

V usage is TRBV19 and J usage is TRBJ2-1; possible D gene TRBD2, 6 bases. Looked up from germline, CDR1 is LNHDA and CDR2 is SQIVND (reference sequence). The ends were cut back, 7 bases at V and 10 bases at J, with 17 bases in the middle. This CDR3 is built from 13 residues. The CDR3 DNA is TGTGCCAGTACTGGGGACCGGGCGGGAGAGCAGTTCTTC. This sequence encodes CASTGDRAGEQFF.

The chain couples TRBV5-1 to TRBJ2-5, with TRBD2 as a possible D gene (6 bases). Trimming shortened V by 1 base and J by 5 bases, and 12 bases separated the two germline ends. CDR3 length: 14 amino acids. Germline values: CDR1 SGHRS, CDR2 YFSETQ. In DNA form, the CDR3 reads TGCGCCAGCAGCTTGTCAGCGGGCGGTGAGACCCAGTACTTC. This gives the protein CASSLSAGGETQYF.

This CDR3 is CASPTRLAGEEGRTDTQYF. The DNA of the CDR3 is TGTGCCAGCCCCACCCGACTAGCGGGAGAAGAGGGGCGCACAGATACGCAGTATTTT. The chain employs TRBV2 and TRBJ2-3, with 12 positions matching TRBD2. Trimming took 8 bases from V and 1 from J; bases not matched to a gene: 16. Germline CDR1 and CDR2: SNHLY and FYNNEI. This CDR3 has 19 amino acids.

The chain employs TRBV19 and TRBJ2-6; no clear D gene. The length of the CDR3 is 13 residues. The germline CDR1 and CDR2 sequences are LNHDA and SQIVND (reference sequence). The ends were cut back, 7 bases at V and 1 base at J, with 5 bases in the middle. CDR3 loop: CASTESGANVLTF. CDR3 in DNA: TGTGCCAGTACGGAGTCTGGGGCCAACGTCCTGACTTTC. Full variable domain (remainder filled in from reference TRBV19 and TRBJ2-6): DGGITQSPKYLFRKEGQNVTLSCEQNLNHDAMYWYRQDPGQGLRLIYYSQIVNDFQKGDIAEGYSVSREKKESFPLTVTSAQKNPTAFYLCASTESGANVLTFGAGSRLTVL.

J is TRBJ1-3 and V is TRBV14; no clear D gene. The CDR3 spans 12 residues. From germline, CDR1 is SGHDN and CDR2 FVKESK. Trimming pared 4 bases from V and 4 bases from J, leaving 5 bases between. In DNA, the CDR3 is TGTGCCAGCAGCCCGAGGGGAAACACCATATATTTT. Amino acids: CASSPRGNTIYF.

The CDR3: CASSDLQGRGYTF. The CDR3 DNA follows: TGTGCCAGCAGTGACTTACAGGGACGTGGCTACACCTTC. The chain uses TRBV6-4 and TRBJ1-2; TRBD1 might be the D (6 bases). CDR1 MRHNA and CDR2 SNTAGT come from the germline V gene. The CDR3 length is 13 residues. The ends were cut back, 1 base at V and 7 bases at J, with 10 bases in the middle.

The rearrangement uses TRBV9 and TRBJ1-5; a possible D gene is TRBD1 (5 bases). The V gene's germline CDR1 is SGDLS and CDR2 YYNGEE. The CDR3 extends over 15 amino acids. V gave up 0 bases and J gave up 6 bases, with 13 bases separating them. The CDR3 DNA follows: TGTGCCAGCAGCGTAGATGGGGGGGGGACTCAGCCCCAGCATTTT. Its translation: CASSVDGGGTQPQHF.

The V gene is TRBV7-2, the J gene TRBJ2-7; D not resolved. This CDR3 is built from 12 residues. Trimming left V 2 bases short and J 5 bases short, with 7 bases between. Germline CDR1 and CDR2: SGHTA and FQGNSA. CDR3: CASSLRLHEQYF. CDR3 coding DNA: TGTGCCAGCAGCTTAAGACTTCACGAGCAGTACTTC.

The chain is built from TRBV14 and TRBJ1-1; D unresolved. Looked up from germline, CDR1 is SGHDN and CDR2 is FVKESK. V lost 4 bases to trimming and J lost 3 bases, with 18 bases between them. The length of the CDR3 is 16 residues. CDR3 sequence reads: CASSLRPGSGDTEAFF. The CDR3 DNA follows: TGTGCCAGCAGCCTAAGGCCGGGGAGCGGTGACACTGAAGCTTTCTTT. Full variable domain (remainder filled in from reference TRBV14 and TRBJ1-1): EAGVTQFPSHSVIEKGQTVTLRCDPISGHDNLYWYRRVMGKEIKFLLHFVKESKQDESGMPNNRFLAERTGGTYSTLKVQPAELEDSGVYFCASSLRPGSGDTEAFFGQGTRLTVV.

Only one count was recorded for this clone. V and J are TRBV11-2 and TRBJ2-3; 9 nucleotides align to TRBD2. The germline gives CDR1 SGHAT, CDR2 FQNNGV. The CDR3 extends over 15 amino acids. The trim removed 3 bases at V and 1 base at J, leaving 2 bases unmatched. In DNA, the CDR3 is TGTGCCAGCAGCTTGACTAGCGGAGGCACAGATACGCAGTATTTT. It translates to CASSLTSGGTDTQYF.